A selection of T cell receptor beta chains follows, all from one sample in a study of regulatory T cells in long-lasting Graves disease. TCRdb re-analysed the multiplex PCR reads in MiXCR, keeping a single row per CDR3 protein. The table records 400,000 to 500,000 distinct CDR3 sequences, less than 25% of them present only once. The sequences come from peripheral blood mononuclear cells (PBMCs), collected when the disease was refractory, from a patient treated with antithyroid drugs. Every receptor here comes from a female donor with Graves disease. The CDR3 runs from the conserved cysteine through the conserved F or W. Fields, in order: CDR3 length, D gene, J gene, clone size, V gene, CDR3 protein, CDR3 DNA. D genes are given only for firm matches. Clone size is stated in some rows and not others, as once, few, many or a class when expanded.

13,-,TRBJ1-1,-,TRBV6-1,CASRVFGNTEAFF,TGTGCCAGCAGGGTCTTCGGGAACACTGAAGCTTTCTTT
14,-,TRBJ2-3,-,TRBV28,CASRPLSSTDTQYF,TGTGCCAGCAGGCCTCTCTCAAGCACAGATACGCAGTATTTT
18,TRBD2,TRBJ2-7,many,TRBV6-5,CASSFTGTSGYFVDEQYF,TGTGCCAGCAGTTTCACCGGGACTAGCGGGTACTTCGTTGACGAGCAGTACTTC
15,TRBD2,TRBJ2-7,many,TRBV6-2/TRBV6-3,CASSYRTSGRYEQYF,TGTGCCAGCAGTTACCGGACTAGCGGGAGGTACGAGCAGTACTTC
17,TRBD2,TRBJ2-2,many,TRBV6-5,CASSFSGLAGNTGELFF,TGTGCCAGCAGTTTCTCAGGACTAGCGGGTAACACCGGGGAGCTGTTTTTT
15,-,TRBJ2-5,many,TRBV4-1,CASSQVVREVETQYF,TGCGCCAGCAGCCAAGTGGTCAGGGAGGTAGAGACCCAGTACTTC
15,-,TRBJ1-1,-,TRBV20-1,CSVRVLTWVNTEAFF,TGCAGTGTTCGCGTCCTGACCTGGGTGAACACTGAAGCTTTCTTT
16,TRBD1,TRBJ2-2,-,TRBV7-3,CASSIRQGANTGELFF,TGTGCCAGCAGTATTCGGCAGGGGGCTAACACCGGGGAGCTGTTTTTT
16,-,TRBJ2-7,few,TRBV19,CASSAGGGVGAYEQYF,TGTGCCAGTAGTGCGGGCGGGGGCGTCGGCGCCTACGAGCAGTACTTC
19,-,TRBJ2-1,-,TRBV7-2,CASSQGFGSGAFSYNEQFF,TGTGCCAGCAGCCAGGGGTTTGGTAGCGGAGCATTCTCCTACAATGAGCAGTTCTTC
13,-,TRBJ1-2,many,TRBV12-3/TRBV12-4,CASSFEGYYGYTF,TGTGCCAGCAGTTTCGAGGGGTACTATGGCTACACCTTC
13,TRBD1,TRBJ2-5,many,TRBV27,CASRKSGGETQYF,TGTGCCAGCAGGAAATCAGGGGGAGAGACCCAGTACTTC
14,-,TRBJ2-2,-,TRBV6-2/TRBV6-3,CATSRTPPSGGLFF,TGTGCCACCTCTCGGACCCCACCCTCCGGGGGGCTGTTTTTT
13,-,TRBJ1-2,-,TRBV7-8,CASMLGGSYGYTF,TGTGCCAGCATGCTAGGGGGGAGCTATGGCTACACCTTC
15,TRBD2,TRBJ2-7,-,TRBV5-5,CASFRASGRSHEQYF,TGTGCCAGCTTTCGGGCTAGCGGGAGGTCCCACGAGCAGTACTTC
13,-,TRBJ2-3,-,TRBV29-1,CSVEGQTTDTQYF,TGCAGCGTTGAAGGGCAGACCACAGATACGCAGTATTTT
14,-,TRBJ1-1,many,TRBV6-1,CASSLTLQGTEAFF,TGTGCCAGCAGTCTAACCTTACAGGGAACTGAAGCTTTCTTT
17,TRBD2,TRBJ2-2,-,TRBV6-2/TRBV6-3,CASSYPRDAGVPGELFF,TGTGCCAGCAGTTACCCGAGGGATGCGGGAGTCCCCGGGGAGCTGTTTTTT
14,-,TRBJ1-3,many,TRBV6-1,CASSQTGSGNTIYF,TGTGCCAGCAGCCAGACAGGTTCTGGAAACACCATATATTTT
16,TRBD2,TRBJ2-3,few,TRBV5-1,CASRIKREWGTDTQYF,TGCGCCAGCAGGATCAAGCGGGAGTGGGGCACAGATACGCAGTATTTT
15,TRBD1,TRBJ1-2,-,TRBV27,CASSVTRTGGGGYTF,TGTGCCAGCAGTGTGACTCGGACAGGGGGGGGGGGCTACACCTTC
13,-,TRBJ1-1,few,TRBV19,CASSIDPATEAFF,TGTGCCAGTAGTATAGATCCGGCGACTGAAGCTTTCTTT
16,TRBD2,TRBJ2-2,few,TRBV7-3,CASSDRLAENTGELFF,TGTGCCAGCAGCGATCGACTAGCGGAGAACACCGGGGAGCTGTTTTTT
13,-,TRBJ1-5,-,TRBV2,CASRREGNQPQHF,TGTGCCAGCAGGAGGGAAGGCAATCAGCCCCAGCATTTT
16,-,TRBJ1-3,-,TRBV6-2/TRBV6-3,CASCPETFRSGNTIYF,TGTGCCAGCTGCCCCGAGACTTTCCGCTCTGGAAACACCATATATTTT
13,-,TRBJ1-5,few,TRBV19,CASRDRPDQPQHF,TGTGCCAGTAGAGACAGGCCTGATCAGCCCCAGCATTTT
16,TRBD1,TRBJ2-7,many,TRBV6-1,CASSPNPWTGDGEQYF,TGTGCCAGCAGTCCCAACCCCTGGACAGGGGATGGCGAGCAGTACTTC
18,TRBD2,TRBJ2-2,-,TRBV12-3/TRBV12-4,CASSSSSGLAGVTGELFF,TGTGCCAGCAGTTCATCATCGGGACTAGCGGGAGTTACCGGGGAGCTGTTTTTT
15,TRBD1,TRBJ2-7,-,TRBV3-1,CASSQNRGTLYEQYF,TGTGCCAGCAGCCAAAACAGGGGAACTCTTTACGAGCAGTACTTC
16,-,TRBJ1-1,many,TRBV7-3,CASSSGDEGLDTEAFF,TGTGCCAGCAGCTCAGGGGATGAGGGGCTGGACACTGAAGCTTTCTTT
15,-,TRBJ2-5,many,TRBV7-2,CASSLRWDLWETQYF,TGTGCCAGCAGCTTAAGGTGGGATCTCTGGGAGACCCAGTACTTC
11,-,TRBJ1-2,many,TRBV15,CATSRGGLQVF,TGTGCCACCAGCAGAGGGGGCCTACAGGTCTTC
16,-,TRBJ2-5,many,TRBV5-6,CASSLSGTRYSETQYF,TGTGCCAGCAGCTTGTCCGGTACCCGTTACTCGGAGACCCAGTACTTC
15,TRBD2,TRBJ2-7,-,TRBV7-9,CASSYLAGGVSEQYF,TGTGCCAGCAGCTACCTAGCGGGAGGAGTAAGTGAGCAGTACTTC
18,-,TRBJ2-7,-,TRBV10-2,CASSESNPGPWPAYEQYF,TGCGCCAGCAGTGAGTCTAACCCGGGCCCTTGGCCAGCCTACGAGCAGTACTTC
13,TRBD1,TRBJ1-1,-,TRBV6-1,CASSRQGGSEAFF,TGTGCCAGCAGTCGACAGGGCGGCTCTGAAGCTTTCTTT
15,-,TRBJ2-7,many,TRBV28,CASSPSGTPSYEQYF,TGTGCCAGCAGTCCATCCGGGACTCCCTCCTACGAGCAGTACTTC
14,-,TRBJ1-1,many,TRBV28,CASSFGSYDTEAFF,TGTGCCAGCAGTTTCGGGAGTTACGACACTGAAGCTTTCTTT
16,TRBD1,TRBJ1-5,many,TRBV6-5,CASSYTGVKNNQPQHF,TGTGCCAGCAGTTATACAGGGGTGAAGAACAATCAGCCCCAGCATTTT
13,-,TRBJ1-2,-,TRBV7-2,CASSLRQVYGYTF,TGTGCCAGCAGCTTAAGACAGGTCTATGGCTACACCTTC
18,TRBD2,TRBJ2-7,few,TRBV30,CAWSPPPRGGPISYEQYF,TGTGCCTGGAGTCCCCCCCCCCGGGGAGGGCCTATATCCTACGAGCAGTACTTC
15,TRBD1,TRBJ1-4,-,TRBV5-6,CASSLRDSWNEKLFF,TGTGCCAGCAGCTTGAGGGACAGTTGGAATGAAAAACTGTTTTTT
11,-,TRBJ2-7,-,TRBV20-1,CSVEGSYEQYF,TGCAGTGTTGAGGGGTCCTACGAGCAGTACTTC
14,-,TRBJ1-4,many,TRBV28,CASSPEGIGEKLFF,TGTGCCAGCAGTCCCGAGGGAATCGGTGAAAAACTGTTTTTT
11,-,TRBJ2-1,few,TRBV30,CAWSGYNEQFF,TGTGCCTGGAGTGGCTACAATGAGCAGTTCTTC
13,TRBD1,TRBJ1-1,many,TRBV30,CAWSGTGARRAFF,TGTGCCTGGAGTGGGACAGGAGCTAGGCGAGCTTTCTTT
16,-,TRBJ2-2,many,TRBV7-2,CASSFRSGLYTGELFF,TGTGCCAGCAGCTTCAGGTCGGGTCTTTACACCGGGGAGCTGTTTTTT
16,TRBD2,TRBJ2-5,few,TRBV30,CAWSIGLAGIGETQYF,TGTGCCTGGAGCATAGGACTAGCGGGAATCGGAGAGACCCAGTACTTC
13,-,TRBJ2-5,few,TRBV19,CASSGIGQETQYF,TGTGCCAGTAGCGGGATTGGCCAAGAGACCCAGTACTTC
11,-,TRBJ2-5,many,TRBV6-2/TRBV6-3,CATRAAGAQYF,TGTGCCACCCGGGCCGCAGGTGCCCAGTACTTC
17,TRBD2,TRBJ2-1,-,TRBV29-1,CSVDGLAEARSYNEQFF,TGCAGCGTTGATGGACTAGCGGAGGCCCGCTCCTACAATGAGCAGTTCTTC
10,-,TRBJ2-5,-,TRBV20-1,CSAGTETQYF,TGCAGTGCCGGGACAGAGACCCAGTACTTC
14,-,TRBJ2-1,few,TRBV12-3/TRBV12-4,CASSLSLADNEQFF,TGTGCCAGCAGTTTATCACTAGCTGACAATGAGCAGTTCTTC
13,-,TRBJ1-2,-,TRBV5-6,CASSLGNSYGYTF,TGTGCCAGCAGCTTGGGGAACAGCTATGGCTACACCTTC
16,-,TRBJ2-4,few,TRBV27,CASSTLTSFEKNIQYF,TGTGCCAGCAGTACCCTTACTAGTTTCGAAAAAAACATTCAGTACTTC